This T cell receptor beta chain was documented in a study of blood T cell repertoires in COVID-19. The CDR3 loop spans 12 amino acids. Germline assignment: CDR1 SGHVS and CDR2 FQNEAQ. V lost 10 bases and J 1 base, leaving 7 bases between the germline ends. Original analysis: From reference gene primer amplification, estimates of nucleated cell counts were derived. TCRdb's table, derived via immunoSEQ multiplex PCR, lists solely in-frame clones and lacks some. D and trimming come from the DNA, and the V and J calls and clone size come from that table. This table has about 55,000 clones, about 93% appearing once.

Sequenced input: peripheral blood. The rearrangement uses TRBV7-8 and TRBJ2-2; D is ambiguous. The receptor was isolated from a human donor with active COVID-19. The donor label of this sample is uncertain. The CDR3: CAKRGNTGELFF. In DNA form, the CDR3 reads TGTGCCAAGCGAGGGAACACCGGGGAGCTGTTTTTT.